The 23 T cell receptor beta chains given below trace back to one sample, sequenced in a study of PD-1 blockade in classical Hodgkin lymphoma (dated by TCRdb to the early 2020s). In light of the paper, this sample's time point label describes: cycle 4 day 1 (C4D1), after six to seven weeks of nivolumab. Relapse after autologous stem cell transplantation had occurred in all trial patients, and cohorts A, B and C were distinguished by prior brentuximab vedotin exposure. A Miltenyi CD4+ T cell isolation kit was used for magnetic negative selection to purify CD4+ T cells from thawed PBMCs. Libraries came from the immunoSEQ multiplex PCR assay. This immuneACCESS table, as held by TCRdb, lists in-frame sequences with V and J called but not all clones. Of the missing ones, under half trace to an unresolved V gene in checked studies; the others have no known cause. For this sample the table gives 30,000 to 35,000 clones, of which around 84% were detected only once. Approximately 0.8% of the sample goes to the ten largest clones.

The material was CD4+ T cells from blood, obtained before the fourth cycle of nivolumab. The origin of the receptors is a human donor with classical Hodgkin lymphoma.

This sequence joins TRBV6-1 and TRBJ2-1; D is tentatively TRBD1 or TRBD2 (5 bases each). V shed 7 bases and J shed 4 bases, with 11 bases lying between them. CDR1 MNHNS and CDR2 SASEGT come from the germline V gene. CDR3 length: 13 residues. CDR3 coding DNA: TGTGCCAGCAAGCGGACAACTTACAATGAGCAGTTCTTC. This gives the protein CASKRTTYNEQFF.

V usage is TRBV18 and J usage is TRBJ1-2, with 7 bases aligning to TRBD1. Germline V gene data show CDR1 as KGHSH and CDR2 as LQKENI. The CDR3 totals 15 residues. V was clipped by 0 bases and J by 2 bases; unmatched bases: 3. CDR3 sequence: CASSPPGRGNYGYTF. In nucleotides, the CDR3 is TGTGCCAGCTCACCACCTGGCAGGGGGAACTATGGCTACACCTTC. The variable domain in full, completed from reference TRBV18 and TRBJ1-2, reads NAGVMQNPRHLVRRRGQEARLRCSPMKGHSHVYWYRQLPEEGLKFMVYLQKENIIDESGMPKERFSAEFPKEGPSILRIQQVVRGDSAAYFCASSPPGRGNYGYTFGSGTRLTVV.

The DNA of the CDR3 is TGCGCCAGCAGCTTGATCAGCGGGTCCTACAATGAGCAGTTCTTC. It specifies CASSLISGSYNEQFF. The V and J genes are TRBV5-1 and TRBJ2-1; tentatively, D is TRBD2 (6 bases). Trimming pared 1 base from V and 1 base from J, leaving 9 bases between. CDR1 and CDR2 from the germline V gene are SGHRS and YFSETQ. The CDR3 totals 15 residues.

The chain joins TRBV7-6 to TRBJ2-7; no clear D gene. Germline CDR1 reads SGHVS; CDR2 reads FNYEAQ. Trimming shortened V by 5 bases and J by 4 bases, and 12 bases separated the two germline ends. The CDR3 spans 13 residues. The CDR3 sequence: CASSRFLSYEQYF. DNA of the CDR3: TGTGCCAGCAGCCGCTTCCTGTCATACGAGCAGTACTTC.

The rearrangement joins TRBV7-9 to TRBJ2-5; D remains unclear. The germline CDR1 and CDR2 sequences are SEHNR and FQNEAQ (reference sequence). This CDR3 comprises 12 residues. V was pared by 2 bases and J by 4 bases, with 5 bases between. CDR3: CASSLKLETQYF. The CDR3 DNA sequence: TGTGCCAGCAGCTTAAAACTAGAGACCCAGTACTTC.

This clone was found once. This chain joins TRBV6-5 and TRBJ1-1; 7 nucleotides align to TRBD1. Germline CDR1 is MNHEY and CDR2 is SVGAGI. CDR3 length equals 14 residues. Germline trimming cut 3 bases from V and 0 bases from J; bases unmatched to any gene: 1. The CDR3 reads CASSYGTVNTEAFF. DNA for the CDR3: TGTGCCAGCAGTTATGGGACAGTGAACACTGAAGCTTTCTTT.

This chain uses TRBV7-2 with TRBJ2-7; 8 bases match TRBD2. The CDR3 runs to 15 residues. The germline CDR1 and CDR2 sequences are SGHTA and FQGNSA. Trimming at V came to 6 bases and at J to 1 base, leaving 8 bases not matched to a gene. CDR3 DNA sequence: TGTGCCAGCAGACGTAGCGGGGATCTTTCCTACGAGCAGTACTTC. It translates to CASRRSGDLSYEQYF.

The rearrangement uses TRBV11-3 and TRBJ2-6, with unresolved D. V lost 3 bases and J 4 bases, leaving 13 bases between the germline ends. Germline values: CDR1 SGHNT, CDR2 YENEEA. The CDR3 sequence is 16 residues long. The CDR3 region is CASSLATASGANVLTF. The CDR3 nucleotides are TGTGCCAGCAGCTTGGCCACGGCTTCCGGGGCCAACGTCCTGACTTTC.

This clone came up once. V usage is TRBV28 and J usage is TRBJ1-6; no clear D. Germline CDR1 reads MDHEN; CDR2 reads SYDVKM. V was pared by 3 bases and J by 7 bases, with 13 bases between. The CDR3 length is 15 residues. The CDR3 region has the DNA TGTGCCAGCAGTTTTTTGGGTATGGGGAATTCACCCCTCCACTTT. Translating it yields CASSFLGMGNSPLHF.

The chain uses TRBV18 and TRBJ1-4, with 9 bases aligning to TRBD1. CDR1 and CDR2 (germline): KGHSH, LQKENI. CDR3 length: 21 amino acids. Trimming at V came to 5 bases and at J to 0 bases, leaving 19 bases not matched to a gene. CDR3 nucleotide sequence: TGTGCCAGCTCAACTGAGATACCGGGACAGGGTGATTTCACAACTAATGAAAAACTGTTTTTT. It translates to CASSTEIPGQGDFTTNEKLFF.

The V gene is TRBV28, the J gene TRBJ2-5; maybe TRBD2 (6 bases). The CDR3 loop spans 15 amino acids. Germline assignment: CDR1 MDHEN and CDR2 SYDVKM. V lost 6 bases and J lost 10, with 24 bases in between. DNA of the CDR3: TGTGCCAGCAGGAGTCTAGCGCCCTTACCCGGGAACCAGTACTTC. Its protein is CASRSLAPLPGNQYF.

The chain has TRBV9 and TRBJ1-5; no clear D gene. V was cut by 0 bases and J by 5 bases, with 12 bases left in between. Per germline, CDR1 SGDLS and CDR2 YYNGEE. The length of the CDR3 is 15 residues. The CDR3 bases are TGTGCCAGCAGCGTAGGTGGCAGGTTTGATCAGCCCCAGCATTTT. Its translation: CASSVGGRFDQPQHF.

This clone came up once. The chain links TRBV7-3 to TRBJ2-5, with 8 nucleotides matching TRBD2. The ends lost 0 bases at V and 5 bases at J; junction bases unmatched: 5. Germline V gene data show CDR1 as SGHTA and CDR2 as FQGTGA. The CDR3 runs 15 residues. CDR3 sequence (DNA): TGTGCCAGCAGCTTAACCGGGACTAGAGGGGAGACCCAGTACTTC. Translated, it gives CASSLTGTRGETQYF.

The V and J genes are TRBV9 and TRBJ2-5; tentatively, D is TRBD2 (5 bases). Germline values: CDR1 SGDLS, CDR2 YYNGEE. This CDR3 has 15 residues. V dropped 3 bases and J dropped 5 bases, with 17 bases sitting between them. The CDR3 sequence: CASSAQNSGGETQYF. In DNA, the CDR3 is TGTGCCAGCAGCGCTCAAAACAGCGGCGGGGAGACCCAGTACTTC.

J is TRBJ1-1 and V is TRBV11-2, with no clear D. V dropped 5 bases and J dropped 1 base, with 14 bases sitting between them. The CDR3 has 15 amino acids. The V gene's germline CDR1 is SGHAT and CDR2 FQNNGV. Written as DNA, the CDR3 is TGTGCCAGCAGCCAAAGGTCCGCGTCGAACACTGAAGCTTTCTTT. It translates to CASSQRSASNTEAFF.

This clone has a single count. V gene TRBV25-1 combines with J gene TRBJ2-2; TRBD1 matches 7 bases. Trimming at V came to 7 bases and at J to 3 bases, leaving 5 bases not matched to a gene. Germline V CDR1 and CDR2: MGHDK, SYGVNS. The CDR3 has 14 residues. The CDR3 sequence: CASTRDRDTGELFF. The CDR3 bases are TGTGCCAGCACCCGAGACAGGGACACCGGGGAGCTGTTTTTT.

This chain uses TRBV19 with TRBJ1-5, with TRBD1 matching over 9 bases. The V gene end was trimmed by 5 bases and the J gene end by 3 bases; junction bases not matched to a gene: 5. Germline CDR1 LNHDA, CDR2 SQIVND (reference sequence). CDR3 length: 15 residues. Here the CDR3 DNA reads TGTGCCAGTAGTCCGACAGGGGGTAACAATCAGCCCCAGCATTTT. Its translation: CASSPTGGNNQPQHF.

The CDR3 region is CASSGGQLVTDTQYF. For the CDR3, the DNA is TGCGCCAGCAGCGGGGGACAGCTAGTCACAGATACGCAGTATTTT. This rearrangement joins TRBV5-1 to TRBJ2-3, with 7 bases aligning to TRBD1. The CDR3 runs to 15 residues. The ends lost 4 bases at V and 2 bases at J; junction bases unmatched: 7. CDR1 is SGHRS, CDR2 YFSETQ, per germline.

In its sample, this clone was seen once. The chain employs TRBV28 and TRBJ1-4, with 8 bases lining up with TRBD1. Trimming took 8 bases from V and 8 from J; bases not matched to a gene: 16. Germline lookup yields CDR1 MDHEN and CDR2 SYDVKM. This CDR3 is 16 amino acids long. CDR3 in amino acids: CASGYEGQGLGEKLFF. In DNA, the CDR3 is TGTGCCAGCGGATACGAAGGACAGGGATTAGGGGAAAAACTGTTTTTT.

This chain links TRBV19 with TRBJ2-7, with D perhaps TRBD1 (6 bases). CDR1 and CDR2 from the germline V gene are LNHDA and SQIVND (reference sequence). The CDR3 contains 16 residues. V shed 2 bases and J shed 0 bases, with 14 bases lying between them. The CDR3 spells CASSIRRQGHSYEQYF. The CDR3 coding sequence is TGTGCCAGTAGTATAAGGAGGCAGGGGCACTCCTACGAGCAGTACTTC.

J is TRBJ1-5 and V is TRBV7-9; D is perhaps TRBD1 (5 bases). V gave up 1 base and J gave up 0 bases, with 7 bases separating them. This CDR3 region has 15 residues. CDR1 and CDR2 (germline): SEHNR, FQNEAQ (reference sequence). DNA for the CDR3: TGTGCCAGCAGCTTAGGACAGAATAGCAATCAGCCCCAGCATTTT. This encodes CASSLGQNSNQPQHF. The full variable domain, its missing parts supplied by reference TRBV7-9 and TRBJ1-5, is DTGVSQNPRHKITKRGQNVTFRCDPISEHNRLYWYRQTLGQGPEFLTYFQNEAQLEKSRLLSDRFSAERPKGSFSTLEIQRTEQGDSAMYLCASSLGQNSNQPQHFGDGTRLSIL.

The V and J genes are TRBV2 and TRBJ2-7, with D tentatively TRBD1 (5 bases). Per the germline V gene, CDR1 is SNHLY and CDR2 is FYNNEI. This CDR3 is built from 18 residues. Trimming took off 4 bases at V and 0 bases at J, with 22 bases between the two ends. The CDR3 bases are TGTGCCAGCAGTGTCTCGACCGACCCCAGGGAAAGCTCCTACGAGCAGTACTTC. Translating gives CASSVSTDPRESSYEQYF.

This clone is a singleton in its sample. V is TRBV7-6 and J is TRBJ2-7; D is possibly TRBD1 (5 bases). V was shortened by 2 bases and J by 6 bases, with 14 bases between the two germline ends. The CDR3 is made up of 14 amino acids. The V gene's germline CDR1 is SGHVS and CDR2 FNYEAQ. CDR3 sequence: CASSLLQAPAEQYF. The DNA of the CDR3 is TGTGCCAGCAGCTTACTACAGGCCCCGGCCGAGCAGTACTTC.